This TCR beta chain is from a study of T cell clonality in common variable immunodeficiency. Using immunoSEQ multiplex PCR, the repertoire was profiled, and TCRdb retains in-frame clones only, with some absent. The sample gives about 34,000 clones, none seen only once, and the top ten clones hold less than 30%. Patients and controls were mostly of Caucasian heritage. All CVID subjects were on immunoglobulin replacement for at least one year. On this clone itself: No antigen is known for it. The read terminates 3 residues before the CDR3 end, so the remaining end is supplied by the germline J gene.

This CDR3 is 13 amino acids long. The germline V and J ends were trimmed by 3 bases and 4 bases, with 13 bases remaining between them. Germline CDR1 is DFQATT and CDR2 is SNEGSKA (reference sequence). General study points: CVID patient heterogeneity limited repertoire-clinical complication correlations. In common variable immunodeficiency, TCR beta chains reportedly carried fewer deletions and N-nucleotide insertions.

This receptor was obtained from a human donor with common variable immunodeficiency. The material sequenced was peripheral blood mononuclear cells. The gene calls are TRBV20-1 and TRBJ2-7; D may correspond to TRBD1 or TRBD2 (5 bases each). Partial CDR3 DNA: TGCAGTGCTAGCTTTCCAGGGAGATACGAG. This codes for CSASFPGRYE. The CDR3 reads in full as CSASFPGRYEQYF.